Listed below are T cell receptor beta chains from one sample, sequenced in a study of blood T cell repertoires in COVID-19. The assay was immunoSEQ multiplex PCR, and TCRdb's table has in-frame clones only and misses some. The sample holds 250,000 to 350,000 clones, about 88% seen once. Sequencing used peripheral blood. Source of these receptors: a woman aged 55-70 years with acute or convalescent COVID-19. CDR3s include the opening cysteine and the closing phenylalanine or tryptophan. D genes are given only for firm matches. Some rows have no size entry. The others give once, few or many, or a class for an expanded clone.

v_gene: TRBV5-1; j_gene: TRBJ1-2; abundance: -; d_gene: TRBD1; CDR3nt: TGCGCCAGCAGCCGGGACAGCTTGGACTATGGCTACACCTTC; CDR3aa: CASSRDSLDYGYTF
v_gene: TRBV12-2; j_gene: TRBJ2-1; abundance: -; d_gene: -; CDR3nt: TGTGCAAGTCGCTTAGGGGTGTGGGGACAAAATGAGCAGTTCTTC; CDR3aa: CASRLGVWGQNEQFF
v_gene: TRBV11-2; j_gene: TRBJ2-1; abundance: -; d_gene: TRBD2; CDR3nt: TGTGCCAGCAGCTCCACATCTAGCGGGCGTTCCTACAATGAGCAGTTCTTC; CDR3aa: CASSSTSSGRSYNEQFF
v_gene: TRBV5-5; j_gene: TRBJ1-5; abundance: -; d_gene: -; CDR3nt: TGTGCCAGCAGCTTGGGAGGAAACAATCAGCCCCAGCATTTT; CDR3aa: CASSLGGNNQPQHF
v_gene: TRBV10-3; j_gene: TRBJ1-5; abundance: -; d_gene: -; CDR3nt: TGTGCCATCAGTGACCGGGGTGCCAATCAGCCCCAGCATTTT; CDR3aa: CAISDRGANQPQHF
v_gene: TRBV2; j_gene: TRBJ1-2; abundance: -; d_gene: -; CDR3nt: TGTGCCAGCATGTTCAGTACTAACTATGGCTACACCTTC; CDR3aa: CASMFSTNYGYTF
v_gene: TRBV2; j_gene: TRBJ2-7; abundance: -; d_gene: -; CDR3nt: TGTGCCAGCCTCCGAGTTGAAAGCTCCTACGAGCAGTACTTC; CDR3aa: CASLRVESSYEQYF
v_gene: TRBV6-1; j_gene: TRBJ1-4; abundance: -; d_gene: -; CDR3nt: TGTGCCAGCAGTGATTCCCCGCTCACATTTAATGAAAAACTGTTTTTT; CDR3aa: CASSDSPLTFNEKLFF
v_gene: TRBV27; j_gene: TRBJ2-3; abundance: -; d_gene: TRBD2; CDR3nt: TGTGCCAGCAGTTTAGGGGGACTAGCGGGTCCCCTTTATACGCAGTATTTT; CDR3aa: CASSLGGLAGPLYTQYF
v_gene: TRBV10-3; j_gene: TRBJ2-1; abundance: -; d_gene: -; CDR3nt: TGTGCCATCAGTGAGGAGGGACACCCAAACCCCGGGCAGTTCTTC; CDR3aa: CAISEEGHPNPGQFF
v_gene: TRBV5-1; j_gene: TRBJ2-7; abundance: -; d_gene: -; CDR3nt: TGCGCCAGCTCTGCGGTCGCGAACTACGAGCAGTACTTC; CDR3aa: CASSAVANYEQYF
v_gene: TRBV3-1/TRBV3-2; j_gene: TRBJ2-5; abundance: -; d_gene: -; CDR3nt: TGTGCCAGCAGCCAAGATCGCCAGGGTCAAGAGACCCAGTACTTC; CDR3aa: CASSQDRQGQETQYF
v_gene: TRBV30; j_gene: TRBJ1-5; abundance: -; d_gene: TRBD1; CDR3nt: TGTGCCTGGGCCTCCAGGGGGGCCAGCAATCAGCCCCAGCATTTT; CDR3aa: CAWASRGASNQPQHF
v_gene: TRBV2; j_gene: TRBJ2-1; abundance: -; d_gene: TRBD2; CDR3nt: TGTGCCAGCAGAGCGGGGCCTGAGCAGTTCTTC; CDR3aa: CASRAGPEQFF
v_gene: TRBV6-6; j_gene: TRBJ1-5; abundance: -; d_gene: -; CDR3nt: TGTGCCAGCAGTCCTTATACAGGGTTGGGGCGCAATCAGCCCCAGCATTTT; CDR3aa: CASSPYTGLGRNQPQHF
v_gene: TRBV5-6; j_gene: TRBJ2-1; abundance: -; d_gene: TRBD2; CDR3nt: TGTGCCAGCAGCTTGGTGGCTAGCGGGAGAAGAAGGGGTGAGCAGTTCTTC; CDR3aa: CASSLVASGRRRGEQFF
v_gene: TRBV9; j_gene: TRBJ2-1; abundance: -; d_gene: -; CDR3nt: TGTGCCAGCAGCGTAGCTTCGAGCTCCTACAATGAGCAGTTCTTC; CDR3aa: CASSVASSSYNEQFF
v_gene: TRBV6-2/TRBV6-3; j_gene: TRBJ2-1; abundance: -; d_gene: TRBD1; CDR3nt: TGTGCCAGCAGCTCACAGGGGGGAACTGAGCAGTTCTTC; CDR3aa: CASSSQGGTEQFF
v_gene: TRBV27; j_gene: TRBJ2-7; abundance: once; d_gene: TRBD1; CDR3nt: TGTGCCAGCAGCCGGGCAGGGACAGGGGGGTTCTACGAGCAGTACTTC; CDR3aa: CASSRAGTGGFYEQYF
v_gene: TRBV29-1; j_gene: TRBJ2-5; abundance: -; d_gene: -; CDR3nt: TGCAGCGCCCGACAACAGGGACCAGAGACCCAGTACTTC; CDR3aa: CSARQQGPETQYF
v_gene: TRBV3-1/TRBV3-2; j_gene: TRBJ2-2; abundance: -; d_gene: TRBD1; CDR3nt: TGTGCCAGCAGCCTCCTACGGGGGACAGGGGCCACCGGGGAGCTGTTTTTT; CDR3aa: CASSLLRGTGATGELFF
v_gene: TRBV13; j_gene: TRBJ1-3; abundance: -; d_gene: -; CDR3nt: TGTGCCAGCAGCCTGAGGACAGCCTCTGGAAACACCATATATTTT; CDR3aa: CASSLRTASGNTIYF
v_gene: TRBV6-6; j_gene: TRBJ1-1; abundance: -; d_gene: TRBD1; CDR3nt: TGTGCCAGCAGCCTACAGGGGGCGAGGGGGTACACTGAAGCTTTCTTT; CDR3aa: CASSLQGARGYTEAFF
v_gene: TRBV28; j_gene: TRBJ1-6; abundance: -; d_gene: -; CDR3nt: TGTGCCAGCAGCAGATCCGCCGACAGGCTAAGCTCCTATAATTCACCCCTCCACTTT; CDR3aa: CASSRSADRLSSYNSPLHF
v_gene: TRBV3-1/TRBV3-2; j_gene: TRBJ1-1; abundance: -; d_gene: -; CDR3nt: TGTGCCAGCAGACCCGGTTCGTTGAACACTGAAGCTTTCTTT; CDR3aa: CASRPGSLNTEAFF
v_gene: TRBV19; j_gene: TRBJ1-5; abundance: -; d_gene: -; CDR3nt: TGTGCCAGTAGTATAACCGGGAACCGAGGCAATCAGCCCCAGCATTTT; CDR3aa: CASSITGNRGNQPQHF
v_gene: TRBV27; j_gene: TRBJ1-2; abundance: -; d_gene: TRBD1; CDR3nt: TGTGCCAGCAGTTTTGGGACAGGGATCTATGGCTACACCTTC; CDR3aa: CASSFGTGIYGYTF
v_gene: TRBV6-5; j_gene: TRBJ2-1; abundance: -; d_gene: -; CDR3nt: TGTGCCAGCAGTACTAGCAGTTACAATGAGCAGTTCTTC; CDR3aa: CASSTSSYNEQFF
v_gene: TRBV27; j_gene: TRBJ2-1; abundance: few; d_gene: TRBD2; CDR3nt: TGTGCCAGCAGTTCCCCGAGGACTAGAACCAATGAGCAGTTCTTC; CDR3aa: CASSSPRTRTNEQFF
v_gene: TRBV5-6; j_gene: TRBJ1-1; abundance: -; d_gene: -; CDR3nt: TGTGCCAGCAGCTTGCTTCCAGGGAACACTGAAGCTTTCTTT; CDR3aa: CASSLLPGNTEAFF
v_gene: TRBV11-3; j_gene: TRBJ2-5; abundance: -; d_gene: TRBD2; CDR3nt: TGTGCCAGCAGCTACAGACTAGCGGGAGCACCAGAGACCCAGTACTTC; CDR3aa: CASSYRLAGAPETQYF
v_gene: TRBV3-1/TRBV3-2; j_gene: TRBJ2-5; abundance: -; d_gene: TRBD2; CDR3nt: TGTGCCAGCAGCCTTGGGACTAGCGGGGGTGGGGAGACCCAGTACTTC; CDR3aa: CASSLGTSGGGETQYF
v_gene: TRBV4-3; j_gene: TRBJ2-6; abundance: -; d_gene: -; CDR3nt: TGCGCCAGCAGCCAGAGTGCGTCTGGGGCCAACGTCCTGACTTTC; CDR3aa: CASSQSASGANVLTF
v_gene: TRBV4-1; j_gene: TRBJ1-1; abundance: -; d_gene: TRBD1; CDR3nt: TGCGCCAGCAGCCGGGGACAGGGGCCTAGCAGGGAAGCTTTCTTT; CDR3aa: CASSRGQGPSREAFF
v_gene: TRBV15; j_gene: TRBJ2-5; abundance: once; d_gene: -; CDR3nt: TGTGCCACCAGCAGACAGGGGCTCCAAGAGACCCAGTACTTC; CDR3aa: CATSRQGLQETQYF
v_gene: TRBV6-2/TRBV6-3; j_gene: TRBJ2-7; abundance: -; d_gene: TRBD2; CDR3nt: TGTGCCAGCAGCCTCGGGGGGGCCGGCTACGAGCAGTACTTC; CDR3aa: CASSLGGAGYEQYF
v_gene: TRBV10-1; j_gene: TRBJ1-5; abundance: -; d_gene: -; CDR3nt: TGCGCCAGCAGTATGACTTTTTGTGGCAATCAGCCCCAGCATTTT; CDR3aa: CASSMTFCGNQPQHF
v_gene: TRBV30; j_gene: TRBJ2-1; abundance: -; d_gene: TRBD2; CDR3nt: TGTGCCTTGGGACTAGCGGGGTACAATGAGCAGTTCTTC; CDR3aa: CALGLAGYNEQFF
v_gene: TRBV4-3; j_gene: TRBJ2-1; abundance: -; d_gene: TRBD2; CDR3nt: TGCGCCAGCAGCCACGGAACTCTAGCGGGAAGGTACAATGAGCAGTTCTTC; CDR3aa: CASSHGTLAGRYNEQFF
v_gene: TRBV20-1; j_gene: TRBJ1-2; abundance: -; d_gene: TRBD1; CDR3nt: TGCAGTGCTAGTTCAGGGGGGAACAGGAGGGACGGCTACACCTTC; CDR3aa: CSASSGGNRRDGYTF
v_gene: TRBV10-1; j_gene: TRBJ2-3; abundance: -; d_gene: -; CDR3nt: TGCGCCAGCAGTGGGAGCCGTAAGAGGGCCGCCACAGATACGCAGTATTTT; CDR3aa: CASSGSRKRAATDTQYF